One sample yielded the 32 T cell receptor beta chains listed below, sequenced in a study of OX40 agonist ivuxolimab in advanced cancers. Library method: the immunoSEQ multiplex PCR assay. This immuneACCESS table, as held by TCRdb, lists in-frame sequences with V and J called but not all clones. Of the missing ones, under half trace to an unresolved V gene in checked studies; the others have no known cause. In all, the sample holds about 41,000 clones, and more than 70% of those were seen once. Clones ranked in the top ten supply about 3.6% of the sample. This specimen was CD4+ or CD8+ T cells sorted from blood, taken in a trial of the OX40 agonist ivuxolimab. These TCRs come from an adult with an advanced solid tumor such as melanoma, head and neck, liver or kidney cancer.

This chain connects TRBV5-1 to TRBJ2-4; no clear D gene. The germline gives CDR1 SGHRS, CDR2 YFSETQ. V lost 5 bases and J 12 bases, leaving 12 bases between the germline ends. The CDR3 loop spans 11 amino acids. The CDR3 coding sequence is TGCGCCAGCAGAGCTGTACATCGTCAGTACTTC. It codes for CASRAVHRQYF.

This clone was counted once. This rearrangement joins TRBV10-3 to TRBJ2-3, with TRBD2 matching 14 bases. The CDR3 has 17 residues. Looked up from germline, CDR1 is ENHRY and CDR2 is SYGVKD. Trimming removed 6 bases from V and 3 bases from J; junction bases left unmatched: 8. The CDR3 bases are TGTGCCATCAGCGGGACTAGCGGGAGTTCCGTAACAGATACGCAGTATTTT. It is translated as CAISGTSGSSVTDTQYF.

The rearrangement links TRBV27 to TRBJ2-1, with 7 nucleotides matching TRBD1. The CDR3 is 15 amino acids. CDR1 and CDR2 from the germline V gene are MNHEY and SMNVEV (reference sequence). With 5 bases clipped from V and 5 bases from J, the junction kept 9 bases outside the gene matches. CDR3 sequence (DNA): TGTGCCAGCAGTCCTCATACGACAGGGCACAATGAGCAGTTCTTC. Its protein product is CASSPHTTGHNEQFF.

The chain links TRBV7-3 to TRBJ1-1, with a tentative D call TRBD1 (5 bases). The CDR3 is 14 amino acids. V lost 3 bases and J lost 5, with 13 bases in between. The germline CDR1 and CDR2 sequences are SGHTA and FQGTGA. This CDR3 reads CASSFDSRQTEAFF. The CDR3, as DNA: TGTGCCAGCAGCTTTGACAGTCGGCAGACTGAAGCTTTCTTT.

This clone was recorded once. This sequence joins TRBV18 and TRBJ2-5; D is perhaps TRBD1 (6 bases). The ends were cut back, 5 bases at V and 5 bases at J, with 18 bases in the middle. Germline V gene data show CDR1 as KGHSH and CDR2 as LQKENI. This CDR3 has 15 amino acids. CDR3 DNA sequence: TGTGCCAGCTCATTCCGGGACAAGGCCAGGGAGACCCAGTACTTC. Its protein product is CASSFRDKARETQYF.

The chain has TRBV27 and TRBJ1-1; D not resolved. Germline V gene sequence: CDR1 MNHEY, CDR2 SMNVEV (reference sequence). The CDR3 sequence is 13 residues long. The V end lost 11 bases, the J end lost 1 base, and 14 bases lay between the germline ends. The CDR3 DNA reads as TGTGCCGCTGGGTCCAGTGAGAACACTGAAGCTTTCTTT. Its translation: CAAGSSENTEAFF.

The CDR3 loop reads CASRPGLANYGYTF. As DNA, the CDR3 is TGTGCCAGCAGGCCGGGATTAGCTAACTATGGCTACACCTTC. The chain couples TRBV2 to TRBJ1-2; D gene uncertain. CDR1 SNHLY and CDR2 FYNNEI come from the germline V gene. The CDR3 contains 14 residues. V was clipped by 6 bases and J by 0 bases, with 11 bases between them.

The chain is built from TRBV20-1 and TRBJ2-5; no clear D gene. Trimming removed 4 bases at V and 10 bases at J, with 13 bases between. Germline V gives CDR1 DFQATT, CDR2 SNEGSKA (reference sequence). This CDR3 region has 11 residues. CDR3 residues: CSATGRKIQYF. CDR3 sequence (DNA): TGCAGTGCTACAGGACGGAAGATCCAGTACTTC.

V and J are TRBV28 and TRBJ2-7, with 7 positions matching TRBD2. The CDR3 runs to 16 residues. Germline values: CDR1 MDHEN, CDR2 SYDVKM. With 5 bases clipped from V and 5 bases from J, the junction kept 15 bases outside the gene matches. The CDR3 region is CASSPVWWRELNEQYF. The CDR3 region has the DNA TGTGCCAGCAGTCCGGTGTGGTGGCGGGAGCTTAACGAGCAGTACTTC. Combining the CDR3 with reference TRBV28 and TRBJ2-7 gives the whole variable domain DVKVTQSSRYLVKRTGEKVFLECVQDMDHENMFWYRQDPGLGLRLIYFSYDVKMKEKGDIPEGYSVSREKKERFSLILESASTNQTSMYLCASSPVWWRELNEQYFGPGTRLTVT.

This clone was detected only a few times. The V and J genes are TRBV19 and TRBJ1-2, with D tentatively TRBD1 (5 bases). V shed 4 bases and J shed 4 bases, with 10 bases lying between them. Germline V lookup: CDR1 LNHDA, CDR2 SQIVND (reference sequence). CDR3 size: 13 residues. CDR3: CASSSRQRYGYTF. CDR3 nucleotide sequence: TGTGCCAGTAGTAGTCGACAGCGCTATGGCTACACCTTC.

V is TRBV29-1 and J is TRBJ1-2; 8 bases map to TRBD1. Germline values: CDR1 SQVTM, CDR2 ANQGSEA. V shed 6 bases and J 8 bases; nucleotides not matched to a gene: 14. The CDR3 is 14 residues long. CDR3 protein: CSVANFDRGRGYTF. The CDR3 DNA sequence: TGCAGCGTCGCCAATTTCGACAGGGGAAGGGGCTACACCTTC.

The chain combines TRBV7-9 with TRBJ2-7; D gene unclear. Germline loops: CDR1 SEHNR, CDR2 FQNEAQ (reference sequence). Deletions cut 1 base from V and 3 bases from J, with 7 bases between. The CDR3 runs to 13 residues. The CDR3 coding sequence is TGTGCCAGCAGCTTAGGTCAGATCTACGAGCAGTACTTC. It encodes CASSLGQIYEQYF.

This clone was detected once. CDR3 nucleotides: TGTGCCAGCAGCTTTTCCGGGGGATCCAATGAGCAGTTCTTC. This codes for CASSFSGGSNEQFF. The chain joins TRBV5-4 to TRBJ2-1; TRBD2 is a possible D gene (6 bases). The V gene lost 2 bases and the J gene lost 6 bases, with 12 bases spanning the gap. Looked up from germline, CDR1 is SGHNT and CDR2 is YYREEE (reference sequence). This CDR3 region has 14 residues.

V and J are TRBV19 and TRBJ1-4; no clear D. This CDR3 has 14 residues. In germline, CDR1 is LNHDA, CDR2 SQIVND (reference sequence). The V end lost 4 bases, the J end lost 8 bases, and 14 bases lay between the germline ends. The CDR3 DNA sequence: TGTGCCAGTAGTAACTTCCGGAGAGAAGAAAAACTGTTTTTT. Translating it yields CASSNFRREEKLFF.

The chain links TRBV27 to TRBJ1-1, with D perhaps matching TRBD1 (6 bases). Germline V gives CDR1 MNHEY, CDR2 SMNVEV (reference sequence). The V end lost 5 bases, the J end lost 8 bases, and 18 bases lay between the germline ends. The CDR3 consists of 14 residues. CDR3 nucleotide sequence: TGTGCCAGCAGTGCGAGGACAGTCAAGTCGGAAGCTTTCTTT. Protein product: CASSARTVKSEAFF.

V gene TRBV4-1 combines with J gene TRBJ1-2; no clear D gene. The CDR3 loop spans 16 amino acids. From germline, CDR1 is MGHRA and CDR2 YSYEKL. V was clipped by 0 bases and J by 4 bases, with 15 bases between them. CDR3 in amino acids: CASSQDRALTFYGYTF. CDR3 DNA: TGCGCCAGCAGCCAAGACCGGGCCCTCACTTTCTATGGCTACACCTTC.

This chain uses TRBV6-6 with TRBJ2-3; maybe TRBD1 (6 bases). CDR3 length equals 13 residues. The germline V and J ends were trimmed by 7 bases and 0 bases, with 8 bases remaining between them. From germline, CDR1 is MNHNY and CDR2 SVGAGI (reference sequence). The DNA for the CDR3 is TGTGCCAGCAAACAGGGCAGCACAGATACGCAGTATTTT. Translated, it gives CASKQGSTDTQYF.

The chain employs TRBV2 and TRBJ2-3; 8 bases align to TRBD2. Germline V gene sequence: CDR1 SNHLY, CDR2 FYNNEI. This CDR3 region has 16 residues. V lost 5 bases to trimming and J lost 0 bases; unmatched junction nucleotides: 7. The CDR3 loop is CASSRLAGFSTDTQYF. CDR3 DNA sequence: TGTGCCAGCAGTCGGCTAGCGGGCTTTAGCACAGATACGCAGTATTTT.

The V call is TRBV28, the J call TRBJ2-3, with 8 positions matching TRBD1. J lost 5 bases, V lost 1 base, and 5 bases had no gene match. The germline V gene has CDR1 MDHEN and CDR2 SYDVKM. This CDR3 region has 15 residues. CDR3 in DNA: TGTGCCAGCAGTTTATCGCGGACAGGGAAAGATACGCAGTATTTT. It encodes CASSLSRTGKDTQYF.

The V and J genes are TRBV4-1 and TRBJ2-3; TRBD1 matches at 7 bases. CDR3 length: 15 amino acids. CDR1 MGHRA and CDR2 YSYEKL come from the germline V gene. After removal of 5 bases from V and 0 bases from J, the junction contained 5 bases not matched to a gene. The CDR3 reads CASSGRTGSTDTQYF. The CDR3 DNA reads TGCGCCAGCAGCGGAAGGACAGGTAGCACAGATACGCAGTATTTT.

In this sample, this clone turned up once. V and J are TRBV11-3 and TRBJ2-1; tentatively, D is TRBD2 (6 bases). V lost 3 bases and J 8 bases, leaving 14 bases between the germline ends. The CDR3 sequence is 14 residues long. The germline V gene has CDR1 SGHNT and CDR2 YENEEA. The CDR3 loop reads CASSFGGTRDEQFF. The CDR3 nucleotides read TGTGCCAGCAGCTTTGGCGGGACTCGCGATGAGCAGTTCTTC.

The genes are TRBV28 and TRBJ2-7; maybe TRBD1 (5 bases). Germline CDR1 and CDR2: MDHEN and SYDVKM. The ends were cut back, 7 bases at V and 4 bases at J, with 14 bases in the middle. The CDR3 totals 13 residues. CDR3 sequence reads: CASKNWGQYEQYF. For the CDR3, the DNA is TGTGCCAGCAAGAATTGGGGCCAGTACGAGCAGTACTTC.

The gene calls are TRBV6-5 and TRBJ2-2; 8 nucleotides line up with TRBD1. The CDR3 is 14 amino acids. V shed 6 bases, J shed 7 bases, and the junction held 7 bases outside the gene matches. CDR1 is MNHEY and CDR2 is SVGAGI in the germline V gene. The CDR3 spells CASRLDRVGGELFF. The CDR3 DNA reads TGTGCCAGCAGACTGGACAGGGTCGGCGGGGAGCTGTTTTTT.

The V gene is TRBV2, the J gene TRBJ2-3; no reliable D call. Per the germline V gene, CDR1 is SNHLY and CDR2 is FYNNEI. Trimming left V 3 bases short and J 3 bases short, with 7 bases between. The CDR3 spans 13 residues. The DNA of the CDR3 is TGTGCCAGCAGTGAGTACGGTACAGATACGCAGTATTTT. This sequence encodes CASSEYGTDTQYF. The full variable domain, rest sourced from reference TRBV2 and TRBJ2-3, is EPEVTQTPSHQVTQMGQEVILRCVPISNHLYFYWYRQILGQKVEFLVSFYNNEISEKSEIFDDQFSVERPDGSNFTLKIRSTKLEDSAMYFCASSEYGTDTQYFGPGTRLTVL.

This sequence joins TRBV25-1 and TRBJ2-5; tentatively, D is TRBD2 (5 bases). V was shortened by 2 bases and J by 4 bases, with 11 bases between the two germline ends. Germline V gives CDR1 MGHDK, CDR2 SYGVNS. The CDR3 totals 14 residues. CDR3 DNA: TGTGCCAGCAGTGAAACTCCTACTAGAGAGACCCAGTACTTC. Its translation is CASSETPTRETQYF.

The J gene is TRBJ2-3, the V gene TRBV28; TRBD2 might be the D (5 bases). V was pared by 6 bases and J by 5 bases, with 12 bases between. Germline CDR1 MDHEN, CDR2 SYDVKM. The CDR3 consists of 13 residues. This CDR3 reads CASRRGSEDTQYF. Written as DNA, the CDR3 is TGTGCCAGCAGGAGAGGGTCGGAAGATACGCAGTATTTT.

The chain recombines TRBV28 with TRBJ1-4; perhaps TRBD1 as D (6 bases). Germline V gene sequence: CDR1 MDHEN, CDR2 SYDVKM. The germline V and J ends were trimmed by 6 bases and 4 bases, with 12 bases remaining between them. This CDR3 has 14 residues. The CDR3 nucleotides are TGTGCCAGCAGGGAGGGGGGCAATAATGAAAAACTGTTTTTT. Its translation is CASREGGNNEKLFF.

The V gene is TRBV10-1, the J gene TRBJ2-7, with D perhaps TRBD1 or TRBD2 (6 bases each). V dropped 3 bases and J dropped 0 bases, with 9 bases sitting between them. The CDR3 is 14 residues long. Germline V CDR1 and CDR2: WNHNN, SYGVQD (reference sequence). This chain's CDR3 is CASSDGGGSYEQYF. For the CDR3, the DNA is TGCGCCAGCAGTGACGGAGGGGGCTCCTACGAGCAGTACTTC.

The chain employs TRBV11-3 and TRBJ2-7, with D uncertain. The CDR3 contains 12 residues. V was trimmed by 1 base and J by 7 bases, leaving 8 bases between them. Germline values: CDR1 SGHNT, CDR2 YENEEA. The CDR3 reads CASSLGPREQYF. The CDR3, as DNA: TGTGCCAGCAGCTTAGGACCAAGAGAGCAGTACTTC.

The sample holds one count of this clone. The rearrangement links TRBV18 to TRBJ1-3, with a weak D call TRBD1 (5 bases). The CDR3 totals 16 residues. Germline V CDR1 and CDR2: KGHSH, LQKENI. The germline V and J ends were trimmed by 2 bases and 7 bases, with 18 bases remaining between them. CDR3 sequence: CASSPIGTGGWNTIYF. CDR3 nucleotide sequence: TGTGCCAGCTCACCAATTGGCACTGGGGGATGGAACACCATATATTTT.

The rearrangement joins TRBV5-6 to TRBJ2-7, with 8 bases that match TRBD2. The CDR3 consists of 17 residues. V gave up 0 bases and J gave up 2 bases; unmatched junction bases: 10. The V gene's germline CDR1 is SGHDT and CDR2 YYEEEE. CDR3 amino acids: CASSLDVISGVPYEQYF. CDR3 nucleotide sequence: TGTGCCAGCAGCTTGGACGTGATTAGCGGGGTCCCCTACGAGCAGTACTTC.

CDR3: CASSMPDRVTVNTEAFF. The CDR3 DNA is TGTGCCAGTAGTATGCCCGACAGGGTAACGGTGAACACTGAAGCTTTCTTT. The chain couples TRBV19 to TRBJ1-1; 7 bases are a match to TRBD1. This CDR3 has 17 amino acids. The germline V gene has CDR1 LNHDA and CDR2 SQIVND (reference sequence). Germline trimming cut 3 bases from V and 0 bases from J; bases unmatched to any gene: 10.